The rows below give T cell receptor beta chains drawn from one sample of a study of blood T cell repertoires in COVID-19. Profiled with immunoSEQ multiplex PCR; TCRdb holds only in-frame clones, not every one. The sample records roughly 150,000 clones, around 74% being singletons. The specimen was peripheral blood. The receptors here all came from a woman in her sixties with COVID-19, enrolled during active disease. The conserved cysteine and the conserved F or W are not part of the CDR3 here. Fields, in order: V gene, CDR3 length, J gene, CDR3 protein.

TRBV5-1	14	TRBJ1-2	ASSLSGRVATYGYT
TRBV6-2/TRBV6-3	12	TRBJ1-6	ASSIDRGWSPLH
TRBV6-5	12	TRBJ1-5	ASSSGQLNQPQH
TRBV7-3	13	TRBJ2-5	ASSSSGLYWETQY
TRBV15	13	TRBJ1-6	ATSSRRGHGSPLH
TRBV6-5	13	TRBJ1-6	ASSYSGQLNAPLH
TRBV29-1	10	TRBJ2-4	SVAQGENIQY
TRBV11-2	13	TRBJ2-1	ASSFTSGALDEQF
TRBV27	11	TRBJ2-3	ASRGPGRGSQY
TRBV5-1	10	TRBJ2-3	ASSPLTGGQY
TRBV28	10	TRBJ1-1	ASSFTVGEAF
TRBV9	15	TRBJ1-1	ASSVGQGLIPNTEAF
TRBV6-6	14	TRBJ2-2	ASSYSRQTNTGELF
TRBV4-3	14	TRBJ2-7	ASSQDGGGTAYEQY
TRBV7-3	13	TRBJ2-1	ASSLGSGTRNEQF
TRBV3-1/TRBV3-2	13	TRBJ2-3	ASSRAGGPTDTQY
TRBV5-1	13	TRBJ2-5	ASSLGQGVGETQY
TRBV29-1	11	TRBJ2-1	SVVLFSYNEQF
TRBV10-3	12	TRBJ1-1	AISEPAGAVEAF
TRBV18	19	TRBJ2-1	ASSPLGLAGGTARTYNEQF
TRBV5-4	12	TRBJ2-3	ASSFRLRTDTQY
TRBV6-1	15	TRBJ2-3	ASSEVGLAGVSDTQY
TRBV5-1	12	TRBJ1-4	ASRSVEGREKLF
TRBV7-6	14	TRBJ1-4	ASSSLGLGVDEKLF
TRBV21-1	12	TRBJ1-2	ASSSPGQGNGYT
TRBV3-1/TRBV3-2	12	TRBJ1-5	ASSHTGDNQPQH
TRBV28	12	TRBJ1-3	ASRSGELGNTIY
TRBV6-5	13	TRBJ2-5	ASTTFGQGGETQY
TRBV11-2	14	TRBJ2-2	ASSSFSGRNTGELF
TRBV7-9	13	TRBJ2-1	ASSSLAGGPHEQF
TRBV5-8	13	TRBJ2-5	ASSLWTGGTETQY
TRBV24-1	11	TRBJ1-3	ATSDFGQDTIY
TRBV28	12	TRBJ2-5	ASSSGGAWKTQY
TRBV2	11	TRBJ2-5	ASSEIRGETQY
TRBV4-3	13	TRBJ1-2	ASSQSGQGIYGYT
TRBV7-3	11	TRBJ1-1	ASSSSGGRGAF
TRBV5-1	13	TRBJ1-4	ASSLQGWGNEKLF
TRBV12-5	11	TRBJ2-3	ASGPGTADTQY
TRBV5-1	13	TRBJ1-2	ASSLSSGGAQGYT
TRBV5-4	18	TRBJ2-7	ASSKLRTSGLGSRNYEQY
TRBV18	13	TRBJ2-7	ASSPDGTGYHEQY
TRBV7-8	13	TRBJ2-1	ASSRTGERYNEQF
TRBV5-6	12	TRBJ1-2	ASSLYQGKGGYT
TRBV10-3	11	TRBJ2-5	AISERQGETQY
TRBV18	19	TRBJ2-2	ASSPPKGRGRLAENTGELF
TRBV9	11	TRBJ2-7	ASSVSQSYEQY
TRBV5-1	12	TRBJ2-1	ASSLQDSYNEQF
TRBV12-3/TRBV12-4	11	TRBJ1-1	ASSASGSTEAF
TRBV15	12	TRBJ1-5	ATSRITGDQPQH
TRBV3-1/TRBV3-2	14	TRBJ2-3	ASSQALARSTDTQY
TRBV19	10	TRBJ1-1	ASSELNTEAF
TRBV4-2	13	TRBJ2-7	ASSQAQRSGYEQY
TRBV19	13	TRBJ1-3	ASSETGDSGNTIY
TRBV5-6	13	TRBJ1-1	ASSARGWGDTEAF
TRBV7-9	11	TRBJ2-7	ASSLAWGGEQY
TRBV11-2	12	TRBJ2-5	ASSRRQGVETQY
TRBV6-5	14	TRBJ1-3	ASSSGTGGPGNTIY
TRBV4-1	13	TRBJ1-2	ASSQDPGSYYGYT